What follows are 15 T cell receptor beta chains derived from one specimen sequenced in a study of T cell changes during pregnancy in multiple sclerosis. Sequencing was performed with immunoSEQ multiplex PCR; in TCRdb, only in-frame clones are kept and a portion is missing. The table includes 85,000 to 90,000 clones, 94% detected once. The sample here was peripheral blood, taken after pregnancy. All receptors derive from a female donor in good health, enrolled as a control in a pregnancy study.

The chain is built from TRBV28 and TRBJ2-7; D is undetermined. Germline-derived CDR1 and CDR2 are MDHEN and SYDVKM. Trimming cost V 3 bases and J 2 bases, with 11 bases left between them. The CDR3 is 14 amino acids. CDR3 sequence (DNA): TGTGCCAGCAGTTTTCGGAGTCGGACCTACGAGCAGTACTTC. As protein: CASSFRSRTYEQYF.

This clone appeared a few times. The chain combines TRBV7-2 with TRBJ2-7; tentative D call: TRBD2 (5 bases). Looked up from germline, CDR1 is SGHTA and CDR2 is FQGNSA. V was cut by 3 bases and J by 1 base, with 10 bases left in between. The CDR3 runs to 14 residues. The CDR3 here is CASSFATRSYEQYF. CDR3 coding DNA: TGTGCCAGCAGCTTCGCTACTAGATCCTACGAGCAGTACTTC. The entire variable domain, with the rest obtained from reference TRBV7-2 and TRBJ2-7, is as follows: GAGVSQSPSNKVTEKGKDVELRCDPISGHTALYWYRQSLGQGLEFLIYFQGNSAPDKSGLPSDRFSAERTGGSVSTLTIQRTQQEDSAVYLCASSFATRSYEQYFGPGTRLTVT.

This sequence joins TRBV7-9 and TRBJ2-7, with 7 bases aligning to TRBD1. The CDR3 spans 13 residues. Germline CDR1 and CDR2: SEHNR and FQNEAQ (reference sequence). The junction had 5 bases not matched to a gene; V was cut back by 5 bases and J by 4 bases. CDR3 in amino acids: CASSDGTVYEQYF. As DNA, the CDR3 is TGTGCCAGCAGCGATGGGACAGTTTACGAGCAGTACTTC. Full variable domain (missing parts from reference TRBV7-9 and TRBJ2-7): DTGVSQNPRHKITKRGQNVTFRCDPISEHNRLYWYRQTLGQGPEFLTYFQNEAQLEKSRLLSDRFSAERPKGSFSTLEIQRTEQGDSAMYLCASSDGTVYEQYFGPGTRLTVT.

The V and J genes are TRBV10-3 and TRBJ1-2; 8 nucleotides align to TRBD1. The CDR3 sequence is 15 residues long. Germline V gene sequence: CDR1 ENHRY, CDR2 SYGVKD. V was clipped by 2 bases and J by 4 bases; unmatched bases: 6. CDR3 region: CAISEGQGLLYGYTF. CDR3 in DNA: TGTGCCATCAGTGAGGGACAGGGATTACTCTATGGCTACACCTTC.

As to this clone: At one of its ends the junction is not consistent with the germline gene, which may arise from a read error. V is TRBV5-1 and J is TRBJ2-1, with 9 bases aligning to TRBD2. Germline values: CDR1 SGHRS, CDR2 YFSETQ. There are 17 residues in the CDR3. In nucleotides, the CDR3 is TGCGCCAGCAGCTTGGCCCTTAGCGGGAGTTCCTACAATGAGCAATTCTTC. Translation gives CASSLALSGSSYNEQFF. The full variable domain, rest sourced from reference TRBV5-1 and TRBJ2-1, is KAGVTQTPRYLIKTRGQQVTLSCSPISGHRSVSWYQQTPGQGLQFLFEYFSETQRNKGNFPGRFSGRQFSNSRSEMNVSTLELGDSALYLCASSLALSGSSYNEQFFGPGTRLTVL.

This chain connects TRBV2 to TRBJ1-5, with TRBD1 matching over 11 bases. After removal of 11 bases from V and 5 bases from J, the junction contained 5 bases not matched to a gene. The V gene's germline CDR1 is SNHLY and CDR2 FYNNEI. The CDR3 loop spans 13 amino acids. Here the CDR3 reads CACGTGGHQPQHF. The CDR3 DNA sequence: TGTGCCTGCGGGACAGGGGGACATCAGCCCCAGCATTTT.

The V and J genes are TRBV28 and TRBJ2-7, with TRBD1 as a possible D gene (5 bases). Deletions cut 8 bases from V and 3 bases from J, with 8 bases between. The CDR3 extends over 11 amino acids. Germline CDR1 MDHEN, CDR2 SYDVKM. In nucleotides, the CDR3 is TGTGCCAGCCCAAGGGGCTACGAGCAGTACTTC. Protein sequence: CASPRGYEQYF.

The chain uses TRBV5-1 and TRBJ2-5, with 14 bases lining up with TRBD2. V shed 5 bases and J 4 bases; nucleotides not matched to a gene: 7. Germline V gene sequence: CDR1 SGHRS, CDR2 YFSETQ. This CDR3 has 16 residues. The CDR3 region is CASRRGLAGEVETQYF. DNA of the CDR3: TGCGCCAGCAGGCGGGGACTAGCGGGAGAGGTAGAGACCCAGTACTTC.

This clone was detected only once. The chain is built from TRBV29-1 and TRBJ1-1, with 7 bases aligning to TRBD1. CDR3 size: 13 residues. Germline trimming cut 5 bases from V and 3 bases from J; bases unmatched to any gene: 6. Germline values: CDR1 SQVTM, CDR2 ANQGSEA. The CDR3 region is CSVRDSFDTEAFF. The CDR3, as DNA: TGCAGCGTTAGGGACAGTTTTGACACTGAAGCTTTCTTT.

This chain connects TRBV7-2 to TRBJ1-5, with D maybe TRBD1 (6 bases). Germline V lookup: CDR1 SGHTA, CDR2 FQGNSA. The CDR3 sequence is 14 residues long. V was pared by 3 bases and J by 5 bases, with 11 bases between. The CDR3 protein is CASSFKPGDQPQHF. CDR3 DNA sequence: TGTGCCAGCAGCTTTAAACCAGGGGATCAGCCCCAGCATTTT.

The chain has TRBV7-9 and TRBJ2-7; 9 bases are a match to TRBD1. J was trimmed by 5 bases and V by 10 bases; bases with no gene match: 12. The CDR3 length is 14 residues. Germline CDR1 SEHNR, CDR2 FQNEAQ (reference sequence). DNA for the CDR3: TGTGCCATACTAGACGGGACAGGGCGGGACGAGCAGTACTTC. Translation: CAILDGTGRDEQYF.

V usage is TRBV19 and J usage is TRBJ2-7; D perhaps matches TRBD1 (5 bases). There are 15 residues in the CDR3. Germline V gives CDR1 LNHDA, CDR2 SQIVND (reference sequence). Deletions cut 1 base from V and 4 bases from J, with 14 bases between. CDR3 bases: TGTGCCAGTAGTATAGCCAGTTGGGGCGAGTACGAGCAGTACTTC. This sequence encodes CASSIASWGEYEQYF.

The chain combines TRBV27 with TRBJ2-1, with 7 nucleotides matching TRBD1. The CDR3 runs to 15 residues. Germline V CDR1 and CDR2: MNHEY, SMNVEV (reference sequence). The trim removed 5 bases at V and 3 bases at J, leaving 7 bases unmatched. The CDR3 DNA follows: TGTGCCAGCAGTCCGACCGGACAGGTCTACAATGAGCAGTTCTTC. Translated, it gives CASSPTGQVYNEQFF.

V is TRBV2 and J is TRBJ2-7; D remains ambiguous. The CDR3 has 14 residues. The germline gives CDR1 SNHLY, CDR2 FYNNEI. V lost 3 bases to trimming and J lost 2 bases, with 11 bases between them. The CDR3 loop is CASSDSAGAYEQYF. The CDR3 region has the DNA TGTGCCAGCAGTGATTCGGCAGGCGCCTACGAGCAGTACTTC.

Comments on this clone: At the DNA level, this CDR3 is encoded by other sequences in the same sample as well. The chain links TRBV30 to TRBJ1-2, with D unresolved. Trimming removed 0 bases from V and 7 bases from J, with 9 bases in between. The CDR3 is made up of 12 amino acids. Looked up from germline, CDR1 is GTSNPN and CDR2 is SVGIG (reference sequence). The CDR3 DNA follows: TGTGCCTGGAGTGTAGGTCGGGGTGGCTACACCTTC. Encoded protein: CAWSVGRGGYTF.